The T cell receptor (beta chain) under discussion was sequenced for a study of technical replicates of blood from a few donors (dated by TCRdb to about 2017). From the cysteine up to the phenylalanine, the CDR3 has a length of 11 residues. Only the CDR3 DNA stays, 33 bases, in frame from base 1. As encoded in the germline V gene, CDR1 is MNHNS while CDR2 is SASEGT. V lost 3 bases and J lost 7 bases; the stretch between them is 6 bases long. The library was prepared using the immunoSEQ multiplex PCR assay. TCRdb's version of the immuneACCESS table is confined to in-frame rearrangements and falls short of the full clone set. An unresolved V gene accounts for under half of the shortfall where checked; the remainder is of unknown origin. This sample has over 50,000 clones in its table, and roughly 86% of those were observed once. Approximately 4.7% of the sample comes from the top ten. Details on this clone: It has no known antigen specificity. Per-nucleotide qualities are absent, and no much larger clonotype sits a single base away.

The sequenced sample was PBMCs. The chain joins TRBV6-1 to TRBJ1-2, with the D gene not confidently named. The clonotype originates from a human donor in good health. Some clones in this sample may be carry-over from other donors' samples. The nucleotide sequence is given as TGTGCCAGCAGTGACCCCTTTGGCTACACCTTC. This sequence encodes CASSDPFGYTF.